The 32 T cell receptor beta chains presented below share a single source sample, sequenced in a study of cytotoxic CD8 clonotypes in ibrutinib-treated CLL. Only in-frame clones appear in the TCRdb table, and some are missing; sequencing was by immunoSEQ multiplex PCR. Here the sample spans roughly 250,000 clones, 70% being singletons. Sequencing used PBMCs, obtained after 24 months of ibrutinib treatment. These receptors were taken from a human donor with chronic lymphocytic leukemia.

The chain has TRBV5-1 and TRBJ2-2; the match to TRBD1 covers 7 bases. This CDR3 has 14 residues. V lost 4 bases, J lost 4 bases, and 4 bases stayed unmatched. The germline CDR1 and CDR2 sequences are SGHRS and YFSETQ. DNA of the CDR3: TGCGCCAGCAGCCTGGGACAGACCACCGGGGAGCTGTTTTTT. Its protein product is CASSLGQTTGELFF.

This chain's CDR3 is CASTGTSSYEQYF. The CDR3 DNA sequence: TGTGCCAGCACTGGGACAAGCTCCTACGAGCAGTACTTC. The V call is TRBV7-9, the J call TRBJ2-7; D might be TRBD1 (6 bases). Germline V gene lookup returns CDR1 SEHNR and CDR2 FQNEAQ (reference sequence). V dropped 7 bases and J dropped 0 bases, with 10 bases sitting between them. CDR3 size: 13 residues.

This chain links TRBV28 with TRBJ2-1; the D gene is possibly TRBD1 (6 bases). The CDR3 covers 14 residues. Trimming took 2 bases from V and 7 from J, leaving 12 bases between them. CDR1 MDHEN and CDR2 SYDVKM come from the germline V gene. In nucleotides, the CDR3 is TGTGCCAGCAGTTTAACAGGGTGGTCAAATGAGCAGTTCTTC. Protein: CASSLTGWSNEQFF.

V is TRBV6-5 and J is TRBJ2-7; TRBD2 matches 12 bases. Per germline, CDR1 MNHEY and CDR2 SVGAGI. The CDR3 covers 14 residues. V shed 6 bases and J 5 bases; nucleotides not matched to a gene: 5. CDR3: CASRPGLAGDEQYF. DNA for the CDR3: TGTGCCAGCAGGCCGGGACTAGCGGGTGACGAGCAGTACTTC.

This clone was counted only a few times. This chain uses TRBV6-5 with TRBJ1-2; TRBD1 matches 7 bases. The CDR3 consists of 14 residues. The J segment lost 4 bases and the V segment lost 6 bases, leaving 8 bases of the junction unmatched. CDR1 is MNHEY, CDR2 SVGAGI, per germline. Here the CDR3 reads CASSLYRGGYGYTF. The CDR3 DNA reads TGTGCCAGCAGCCTTTACAGGGGAGGCTATGGCTACACCTTC.

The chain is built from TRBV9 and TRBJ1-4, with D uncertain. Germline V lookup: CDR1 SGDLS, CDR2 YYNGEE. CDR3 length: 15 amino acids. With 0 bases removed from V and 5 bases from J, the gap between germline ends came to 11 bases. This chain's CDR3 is CASSVGAKRNEKLFF. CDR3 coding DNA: TGTGCCAGCAGCGTAGGGGCCAAGAGGAATGAAAAACTGTTTTTT.

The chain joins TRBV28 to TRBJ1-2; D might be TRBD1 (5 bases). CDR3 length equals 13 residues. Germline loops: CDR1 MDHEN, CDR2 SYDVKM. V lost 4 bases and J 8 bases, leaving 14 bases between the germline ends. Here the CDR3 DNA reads TGTGCCAGCAGTTCCCCGCAGGGCAGGGGCTACACCTTC. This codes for CASSSPQGRGYTF.

Written as DNA, the CDR3 is TGCAGCGTCGGCGACTCTTTCGGAGTAGCGGTGAACACCGGGGAGCTGTTTTTT. Residues: CSVGDSFGVAVNTGELFF. The rearrangement links TRBV29-1 to TRBJ2-2; D is perhaps TRBD2 (6 bases). CDR1 and CDR2 from the germline V gene are SQVTM and ANQGSEA. Trimming shortened V by 6 bases and J by 1 base, and 24 bases separated the two germline ends. There are 18 residues in the CDR3.

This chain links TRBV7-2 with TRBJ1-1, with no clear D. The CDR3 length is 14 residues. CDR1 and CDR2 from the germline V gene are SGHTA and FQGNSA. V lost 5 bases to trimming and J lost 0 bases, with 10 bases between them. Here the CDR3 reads CASSSGRLNTEAFF. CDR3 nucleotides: TGTGCCAGCAGCAGCGGACGGTTGAACACTGAAGCTTTCTTT. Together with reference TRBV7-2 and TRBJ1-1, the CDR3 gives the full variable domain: GAGVSQSPSNKVTEKGKDVELRCDPISGHTALYWYRQSLGQGLEFLIYFQGNSAPDKSGLPSDRFSAERTGGSVSTLTIQRTQQEDSAVYLCASSSGRLNTEAFFGQGTRLTVV.

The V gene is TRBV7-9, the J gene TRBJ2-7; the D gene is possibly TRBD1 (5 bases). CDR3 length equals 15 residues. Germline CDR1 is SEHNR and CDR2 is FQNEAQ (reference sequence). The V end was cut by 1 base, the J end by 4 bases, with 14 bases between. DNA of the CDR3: TGTGCCAGCAGCTTAGGAGAAGGGGCCCTATACGAGCAGTACTTC. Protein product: CASSLGEGALYEQYF.

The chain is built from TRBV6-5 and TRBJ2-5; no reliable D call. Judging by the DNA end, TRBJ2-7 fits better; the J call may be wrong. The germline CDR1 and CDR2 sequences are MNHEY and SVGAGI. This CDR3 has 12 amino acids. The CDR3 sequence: CASGNGLYEQYF. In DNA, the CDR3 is TGTGCCAGCGGAAACGGCCTCTACGAGCAGTACTTC.

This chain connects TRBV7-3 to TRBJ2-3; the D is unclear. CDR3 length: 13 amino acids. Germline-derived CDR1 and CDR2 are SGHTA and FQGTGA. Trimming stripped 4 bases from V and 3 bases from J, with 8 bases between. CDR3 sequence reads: CASSSQETDTQYF. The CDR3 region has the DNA TGTGCCAGCAGCTCTCAGGAGACAGATACGCAGTATTTT.

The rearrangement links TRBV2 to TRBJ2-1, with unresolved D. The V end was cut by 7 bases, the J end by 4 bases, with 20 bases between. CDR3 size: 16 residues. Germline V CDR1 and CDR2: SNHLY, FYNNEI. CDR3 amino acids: CASIESYDTVYNEQFF. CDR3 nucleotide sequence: TGTGCCAGCATCGAATCTTACGACACGGTATACAATGAGCAGTTCTTC.

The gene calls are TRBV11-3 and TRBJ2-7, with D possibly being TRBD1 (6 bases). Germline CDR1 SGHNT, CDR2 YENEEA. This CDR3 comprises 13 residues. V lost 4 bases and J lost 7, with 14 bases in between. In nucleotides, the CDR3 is TGTGCCAGCAGCTCCATGACAGGCGGGGAGCAGTACTTC. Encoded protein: CASSSMTGGEQYF.

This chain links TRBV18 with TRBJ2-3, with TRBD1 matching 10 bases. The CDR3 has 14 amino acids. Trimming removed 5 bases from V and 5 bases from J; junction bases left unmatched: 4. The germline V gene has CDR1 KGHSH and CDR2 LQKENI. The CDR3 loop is CASSYGTGVDTQYF. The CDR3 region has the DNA TGTGCCAGCTCATACGGGACAGGGGTAGATACGCAGTATTTT.

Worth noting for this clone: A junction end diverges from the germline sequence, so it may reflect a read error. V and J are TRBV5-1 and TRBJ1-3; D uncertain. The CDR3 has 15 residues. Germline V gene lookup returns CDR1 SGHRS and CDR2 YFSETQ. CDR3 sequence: CASSLSRSVGDTIYF. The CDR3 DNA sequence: TGCGCCAGCAGCTTAAGCCGGTCTGTTGGAGACACCATATATTTT.

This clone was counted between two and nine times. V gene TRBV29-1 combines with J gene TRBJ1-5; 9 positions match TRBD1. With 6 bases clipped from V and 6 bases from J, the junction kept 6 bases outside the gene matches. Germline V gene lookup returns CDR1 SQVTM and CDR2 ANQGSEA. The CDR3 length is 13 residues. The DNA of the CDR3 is TGCAGCGTCCGGGACAGGGAGGGTCAGCCCCAGCATTTT. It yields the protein CSVRDREGQPQHF.

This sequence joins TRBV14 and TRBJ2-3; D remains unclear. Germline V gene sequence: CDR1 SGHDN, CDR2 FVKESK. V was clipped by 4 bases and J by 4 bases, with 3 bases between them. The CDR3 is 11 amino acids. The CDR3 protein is CASSPSDTQYF. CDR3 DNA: TGTGCCAGCAGCCCCTCAGATACGCAGTATTTT.

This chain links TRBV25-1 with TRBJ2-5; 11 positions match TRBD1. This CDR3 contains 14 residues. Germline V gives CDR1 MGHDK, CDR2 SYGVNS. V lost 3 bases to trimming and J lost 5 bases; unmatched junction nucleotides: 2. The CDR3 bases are TGTGCCAGCAGTGAGGGACAGGGGGGGGAGACCCAGTACTTC. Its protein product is CASSEGQGGETQYF.

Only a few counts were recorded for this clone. CDR3: CASSQDYNGNTIYF. The CDR3 nucleotides read TGCGCCAGCAGCCAAGATTATAATGGAAACACCATATATTTT. The gene calls are TRBV4-3 and TRBJ1-3; unclear D gene. The germline V gene encodes CDR1 LGHNA and CDR2 YSLEER. Trimming cost V 0 bases and J 3 bases, with 6 bases left between them. The CDR3 runs to 14 residues.

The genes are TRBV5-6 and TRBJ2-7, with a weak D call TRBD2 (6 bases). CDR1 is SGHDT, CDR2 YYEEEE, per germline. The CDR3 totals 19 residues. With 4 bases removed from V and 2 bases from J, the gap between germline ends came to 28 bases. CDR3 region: CASSPQDEYGTRPTYEQYF. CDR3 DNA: TGTGCCAGCAGCCCCCAAGACGAATATGGGACTCGCCCCACCTACGAGCAGTACTTC.

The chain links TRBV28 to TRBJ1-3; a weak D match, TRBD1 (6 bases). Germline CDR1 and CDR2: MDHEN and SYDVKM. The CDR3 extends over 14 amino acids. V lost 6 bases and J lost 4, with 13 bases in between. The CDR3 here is CASRRQAAGNTIYF. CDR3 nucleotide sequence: TGTGCCAGCAGGAGACAGGCCGCAGGAAACACCATATATTTT.

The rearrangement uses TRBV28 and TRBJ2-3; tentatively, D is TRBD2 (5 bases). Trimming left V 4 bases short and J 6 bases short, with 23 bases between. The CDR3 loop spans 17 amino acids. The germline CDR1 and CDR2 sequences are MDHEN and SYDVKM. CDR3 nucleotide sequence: TGTGCCAGCAGTTCCGCCGTTGGGTCTAGAGGGCACGATACGCAGTATTTT. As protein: CASSSAVGSRGHDTQYF.

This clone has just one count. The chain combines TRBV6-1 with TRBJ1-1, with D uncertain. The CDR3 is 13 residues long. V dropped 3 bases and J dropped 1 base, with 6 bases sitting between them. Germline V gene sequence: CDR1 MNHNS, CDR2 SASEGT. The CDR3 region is CASSERENTEAFF. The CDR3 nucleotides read TGTGCCAGCAGTGAGAGGGAGAACACTGAAGCTTTCTTT.

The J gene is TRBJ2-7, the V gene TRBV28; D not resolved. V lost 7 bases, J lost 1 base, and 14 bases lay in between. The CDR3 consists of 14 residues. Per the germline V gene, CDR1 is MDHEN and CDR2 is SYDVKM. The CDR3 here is CASTLHDTSYEQYF. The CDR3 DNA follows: TGTGCCAGCACCCTTCATGATACGTCCTACGAGCAGTACTTC.

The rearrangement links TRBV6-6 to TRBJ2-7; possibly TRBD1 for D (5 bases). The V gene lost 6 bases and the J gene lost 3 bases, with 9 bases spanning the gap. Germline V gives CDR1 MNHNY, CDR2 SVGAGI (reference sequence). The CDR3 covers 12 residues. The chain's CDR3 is CASRSDSYEQYF. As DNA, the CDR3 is TGTGCCAGCAGATCCGACAGCTACGAGCAGTACTTC.

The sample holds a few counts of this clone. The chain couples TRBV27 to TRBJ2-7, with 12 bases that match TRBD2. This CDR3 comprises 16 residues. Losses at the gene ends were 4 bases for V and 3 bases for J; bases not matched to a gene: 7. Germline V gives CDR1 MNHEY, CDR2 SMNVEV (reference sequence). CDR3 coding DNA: TGTGCCAGCAGTTATTCTAGGACTAGCGGGGTCTACGAGCAGTACTTC. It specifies CASSYSRTSGVYEQYF.

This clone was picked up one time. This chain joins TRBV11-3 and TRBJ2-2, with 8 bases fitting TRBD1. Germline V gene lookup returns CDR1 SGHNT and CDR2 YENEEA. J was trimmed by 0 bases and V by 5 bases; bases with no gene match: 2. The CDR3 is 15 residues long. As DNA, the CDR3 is TGTGCCAGCAGCAAGACAGGGGCGAACACCGGGGAGCTGTTTTTT. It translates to CASSKTGANTGELFF. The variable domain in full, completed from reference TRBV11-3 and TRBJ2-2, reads EAGVVQSPRYKIIEKKQPVAFWCNPISGHNTLYWYLQNLGQGPELLIRYENEEAVDDSQLPKDRFSAERLKGVDSTLKIQPAELGDSAVYLCASSKTGANTGELFFGEGSRLTVL.

CDR3 in amino acids: CASSHAGLAPVYEQYF. In DNA form, the CDR3 reads TGCGCCAGCAGCCATGCCGGACTAGCGCCCGTTTACGAGCAGTACTTC. This chain links TRBV4-1 with TRBJ2-7, with 9 positions matching TRBD2. Trimming at V came to 3 bases and at J to 4 bases, leaving 10 bases not matched to a gene. Germline V gene data show CDR1 as MGHRA and CDR2 as YSYEKL. This CDR3 has 16 residues.

CDR3 DNA sequence: TGTGCCAGCAGTTTATACGCAGGGAACTACAATGAGCAGTTCTTC. This codes for CASSLYAGNYNEQFF. This sequence joins TRBV27 and TRBJ2-1; the D gene is possibly TRBD1 (5 bases). Trimming stripped 1 base from V and 3 bases from J, with 10 bases between. The length of the CDR3 is 15 residues. The germline V gene encodes CDR1 MNHEY and CDR2 SMNVEV (reference sequence).

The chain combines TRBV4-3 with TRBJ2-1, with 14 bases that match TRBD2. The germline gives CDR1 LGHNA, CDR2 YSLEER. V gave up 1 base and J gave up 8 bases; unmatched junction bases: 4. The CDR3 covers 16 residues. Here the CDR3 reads CASSQGPTSGGDEQFF. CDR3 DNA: TGCGCCAGCAGCCAAGGACCGACTAGCGGGGGGGATGAGCAGTTCTTC.

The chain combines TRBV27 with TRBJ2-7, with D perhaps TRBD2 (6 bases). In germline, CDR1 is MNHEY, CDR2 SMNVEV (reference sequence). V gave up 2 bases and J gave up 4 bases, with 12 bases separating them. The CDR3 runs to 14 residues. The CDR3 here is CASSLNREWYEQYF. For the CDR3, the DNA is TGTGCCAGCAGTTTAAATCGGGAGTGGTACGAGCAGTACTTC.